This entry features one T cell receptor (beta chain) sequence. Its antigen is unidentified. This specimen comes from a study of beta chain features in type 1 diabetes. Study-wide findings and caveats: Researchers report that Type 1 diabetes patients had moderately but significantly shorter TCRB CDR3s across all four CD4+ subsets.

Expressed TCRB transcripts were sequenced because the entire RNA isolate underwent reverse transcription. Profiled with immunoSEQ multiplex PCR; TCRdb holds only in-frame clones, not every one. There are under 300,000 clones in the sample; more than 15% occur only once, and 0.065% to 0.1% lies in the top ten. Trimming stripped 3 bases from V and 5 bases from J, with 8 bases between. This CDR3 contains 12 residues. Germline V gene data show CDR1 as LNHNV and CDR2 as YYDKDF (reference sequence). This receptor was identified in a man aged 25-40 years with type 1 diabetes. The V and J genes are TRBV15 and TRBJ2-7; D is undetermined. The source material was naive CD4+ T cells from blood. The CDR3 here is CATSRDLHEQYF. The CDR3 DNA sequence: TGTGCCACCAGCAGGGATCTCCACGAGCAGTACTTC.